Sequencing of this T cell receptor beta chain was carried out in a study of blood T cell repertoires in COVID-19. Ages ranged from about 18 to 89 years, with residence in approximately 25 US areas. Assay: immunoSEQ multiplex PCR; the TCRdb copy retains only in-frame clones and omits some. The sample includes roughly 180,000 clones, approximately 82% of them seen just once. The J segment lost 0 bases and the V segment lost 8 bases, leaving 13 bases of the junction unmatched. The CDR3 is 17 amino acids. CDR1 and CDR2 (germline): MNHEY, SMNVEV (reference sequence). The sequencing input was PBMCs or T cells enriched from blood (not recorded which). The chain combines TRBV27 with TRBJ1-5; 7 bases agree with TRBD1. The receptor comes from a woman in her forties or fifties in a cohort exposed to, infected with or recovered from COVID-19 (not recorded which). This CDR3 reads CASSLPRDSYSNQPQHF. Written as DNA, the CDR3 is TGTGCCAGCTCCCTCCCCCGGGACAGCTATAGCAATCAGCCCCAGCATTTT.